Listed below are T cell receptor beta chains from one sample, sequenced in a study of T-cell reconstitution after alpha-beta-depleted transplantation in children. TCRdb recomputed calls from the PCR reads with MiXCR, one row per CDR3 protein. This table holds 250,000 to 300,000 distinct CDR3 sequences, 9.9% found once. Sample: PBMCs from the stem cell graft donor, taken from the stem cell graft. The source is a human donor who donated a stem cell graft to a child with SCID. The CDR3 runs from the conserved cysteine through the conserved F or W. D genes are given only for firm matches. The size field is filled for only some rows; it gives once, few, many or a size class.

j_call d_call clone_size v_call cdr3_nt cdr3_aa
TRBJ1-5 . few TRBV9 TGTGCCAGCAGCGAAGGGCTAAATAATCAGCCCCAGCATTTT CASSEGLNNQPQHF
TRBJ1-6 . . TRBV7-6 TGTGCCAGCAGCTTAGGTCAGGGGCAACCCCTCCACTTT CASSLGQGQPLHF
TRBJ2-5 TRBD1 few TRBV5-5 TGTGCCAGCAGCCTGGGACAGGCCCTCCAAGAGACCCAGTACTTC CASSLGQALQETQYF
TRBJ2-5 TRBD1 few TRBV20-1 TGCAGTGCTAGACCGGGACAGGGGAAAGAGACCCAGTACTTC CSARPGQGKETQYF
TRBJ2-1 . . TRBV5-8 TGTGCCAGCAGCAGATGGACAGAGGAGCAGTTCTTC CASSRWTEEQFF
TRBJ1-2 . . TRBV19 TGTGCCAGTAGTCGTCAGGGTAGCAATGGCTACACCTTC CASSRQGSNGYTF
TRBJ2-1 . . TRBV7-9 TGTGCCAGCAGCCCCGGCTTTGTCCATGAGCAGTTCTTC CASSPGFVHEQFF
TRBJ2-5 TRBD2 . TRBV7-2 TGTGCCAGCAGCGTTTCCGTGGGTAGCGGGGGGGAAGAGACCCAGTACTTC CASSVSVGSGGEETQYF
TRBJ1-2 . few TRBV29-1 TGCAGCGTTGGAGGGCACGCCTATGGCTACACCTTC CSVGGHAYGYTF
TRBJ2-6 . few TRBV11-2 TGTGCCAGCCGGCGGTCTGGTACAGGGCCAATCTCTGGGGCCAACGTCCTGACTTTC CASRRSGTGPISGANVLTF
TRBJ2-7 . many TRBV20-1 TGCAGTGCTAGCCTTCCGTTGGGTTTAACCTACGAGCAGTACTTC CSASLPLGLTYEQYF
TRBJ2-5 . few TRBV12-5 TGTGCTAGTTTAGACGATACCCAAGAGACCCAGTACTTC CASLDDTQETQYF
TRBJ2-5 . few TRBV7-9 TGTGCCAGCAGCTTAGGTGAAGCTTCAGGGGAGACCCAGTACTTC CASSLGEASGETQYF
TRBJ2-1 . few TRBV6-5 TGTGCCAGCAGTTACCAGACCACCACCCCCTACAATGAGCAGTTCTTC CASSYQTTTPYNEQFF
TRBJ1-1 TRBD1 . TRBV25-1 TGTGCCAGCAGTGGGACAGGGTCCACTGAAGCTTTCTTT CASSGTGSTEAFF
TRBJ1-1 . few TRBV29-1 TGCAGCGTGTCCCGGGACATTTACGACACTGAAGCTTTCTTT CSVSRDIYDTEAFF
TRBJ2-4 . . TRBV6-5 TGTGCCAGCAGTTACTCGGTAGCCAAAAACATTCAGTACTTC CASSYSVAKNIQYF
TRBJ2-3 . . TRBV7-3 TGTGCCAGCAGCCGAGGACAGCCCACAGATACGCAGTATTTT CASSRGQPTDTQYF
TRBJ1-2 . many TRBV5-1 TGCGCCAGCAGCTTGGGCGTATGGGGACAAAGTGACTATGGCTACACCTTC CASSLGVWGQSDYGYTF
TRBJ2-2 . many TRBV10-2 TGCGCCAGCAGTGGTACTAGAGGGGAGCTGTTTTTT CASSGTRGELFF
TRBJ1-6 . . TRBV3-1 TGTGCCAGCAGCCAAGCGACGGGCAGATCCGGTGCACCCCTCCACTTT CASSQATGRSGAPLHF
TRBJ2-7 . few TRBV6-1 TGTGCCAGCAGCCACGGGGTCTCCTACGAGCAGTACTTC CASSHGVSYEQYF
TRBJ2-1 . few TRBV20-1 TGCAGTGCTAGGGCGGGGTTGGTCTACAATGAGCAGTTCTTC CSARAGLVYNEQFF
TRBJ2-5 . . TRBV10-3 TGTGCCATCAGTGAGTCCGGTACCTCTTGGACCCAGTACTTC CAISESGTSWTQYF
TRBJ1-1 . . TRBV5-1 TGCGCCAGCAGCTTGAACGACGGCTACACTGAAGCTTTCTTT CASSLNDGYTEAFF
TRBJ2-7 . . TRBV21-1 TGTGCCAGCAGCTCCCTATCGGACAGGGCCCTGCCCTACGAGCAGTACTTC CASSSLSDRALPYEQYF
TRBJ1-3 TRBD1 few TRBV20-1 TGCAGTGCTAGAGCCGACAGGGCCGTCGGAAACACCATATATTTT CSARADRAVGNTIYF
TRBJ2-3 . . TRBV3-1 TGTGCCACCACCCAAGAGGGGACATGGACACATACGCAGTATTTT CATTQEGTWTHTQYF
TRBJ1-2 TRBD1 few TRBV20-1 TGCAGTGCTAGAGATCAAAACAGGGGCGACTATGGCTACACCTTC CSARDQNRGDYGYTF